This TCR beta chain emerged from a study of technical replicates of blood from a few donors (dated by TCRdb to about 2017). The protocol used for the library was the immunoSEQ multiplex PCR assay. This is the immuneACCESS table as TCRdb keeps it, with only in-frame sequences that have V and J called. A part of the clones is gone; compared with another copy, unresolved V genes explain less than half, and the rest is unexplained. In this sample the table shows 82,000 or so clones, roughly 95% of which occur a single time. 0.37% of the sample belongs to the ten largest clones. A word on this clone: The antigen this receptor binds is unknown. There are no base qualities to consult, and no much larger clone falls within one base.

Taken from the germline V gene (reference sequence), the CDR1 and CDR2 loops are SEHNR and FQNEAQ. There are 15 amino acids in the CDR3, from cysteine to phenylalanine inclusive. Kept here is only the CDR3 DNA, which spans 45 bases and is read in frame from base 1. V drops 0 bases and J drops 0 bases, leaving 6 bases in between. The rearrangement combines TRBV7-9 with TRBJ1-5; there is no confident call for the D gene. The source is a human donor in good health. The sequenced sample was T cells isolated from PBMCs. The DNA sequence is as follows: TGTGCCAGCAGCTTAGCTTACAATAGCAATCAGCCCCAGCATTTT. Its protein is CASSLAYNSNQPQHF.